This T cell receptor (beta chain) was identified in a study of T-cell memory formation after mild COVID-19. Overall study: Largely, TCR clusters stayed within a single donor.

This CDR3 contains 14 residues. V lost 0 bases to trimming and J lost 5 bases, with 8 bases between them. Germline CDR1 is SGHVS and CDR2 is FQNEAQ. This clonotype was seen a handful of times. TCRdb processed the 5' RACE reads anew with MiXCR; each CDR3 protein has one entry. The sample has 150,000 to 200,000 distinct CDR3 sequences; less than 20% are singletons. This clonotype was obtained from a man younger than 30 who had mild COVID-19 (a few samples of this study predate the infection). Cell type and time point are not known. The chain couples TRBV7-8 to TRBJ2-1, with D perhaps assigned TRBD1 or TRBD2 (5 bases each). Sequencing was done on a sample of PBMCs or a T cell subset sorted from them (not recorded which). CDR3 bases: TGTGCCAGCAGCTTAGCGCGAGGGGACAATGAGCAGTTCTTC. Protein: CASSLARGDNEQFF.